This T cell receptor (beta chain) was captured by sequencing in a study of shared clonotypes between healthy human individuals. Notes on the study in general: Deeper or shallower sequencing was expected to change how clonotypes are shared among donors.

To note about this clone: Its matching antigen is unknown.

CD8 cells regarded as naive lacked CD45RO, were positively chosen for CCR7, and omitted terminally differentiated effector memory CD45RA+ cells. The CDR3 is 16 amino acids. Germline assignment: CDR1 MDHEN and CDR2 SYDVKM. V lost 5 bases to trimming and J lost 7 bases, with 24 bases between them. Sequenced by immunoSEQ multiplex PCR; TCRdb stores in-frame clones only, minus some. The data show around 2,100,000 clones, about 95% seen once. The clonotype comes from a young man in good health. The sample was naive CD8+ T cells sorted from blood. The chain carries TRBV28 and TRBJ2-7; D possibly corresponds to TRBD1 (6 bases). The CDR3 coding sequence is TGTGCCAGCAGTCCGACCGGATCCGGGACACTGGCTGAGCAGTACTTC. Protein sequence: CASSPTGSGTLAEQYF.